A selection of T cell receptor beta chains follows, all from one sample in a study of identical twins. TCRdb fed the 5' RACE reads into MiXCR, producing one record per CDR3 protein. The table lists roughly 350,000 distinct CDR3 sequences, about 9% of them singletons. What was sequenced was naive T cells sorted from blood. The source of these receptors is a woman between 50 and 59 years old in good health. The CDR3 runs from the conserved cysteine through the conserved F or W. Fields, in order: V gene, J gene, clone size, D gene, CDR3 DNA, CDR3 protein. A D gene is named only where the DNA matches it firmly. Not every row has a clone size; where given, it reads once, few, many or a size class.

v_gene: TRBV29-1; j_gene: TRBJ2-5; abundance: .; d_gene: .; CDR3nt: TGCAGCGCCCGGGGCCGGGGAGTAGAGACCCAGTACTTC; CDR3aa: CSARGRGVETQYF
v_gene: TRBV12-3/TRBV12-4; j_gene: TRBJ1-2; abundance: few; d_gene: .; CDR3nt: TGTGCCAGCAGCGCCTTCCGCGGCTACACCTTC; CDR3aa: CASSAFRGYTF
v_gene: TRBV7-8; j_gene: TRBJ1-4; abundance: .; d_gene: .; CDR3nt: TGTGCCAGCAGCTTAGTGGAGGGAAGCAGATATTACGAAAAACTGTTTTTT; CDR3aa: CASSLVEGSRYYEKLFF
v_gene: TRBV12-3/TRBV12-4; j_gene: TRBJ2-1; abundance: .; d_gene: .; CDR3nt: TGTGCCAGCAGTACCTCTGGCGGACATTACAATGAGCAGTTCTTC; CDR3aa: CASSTSGGHYNEQFF
v_gene: TRBV20-1; j_gene: TRBJ2-1; abundance: many; d_gene: .; CDR3nt: TGCAGTGTCCAGCTAGGGCTCAATGAGCAGTTCTTC; CDR3aa: CSVQLGLNEQFF
v_gene: TRBV27; j_gene: TRBJ2-1; abundance: few; d_gene: TRBD2; CDR3nt: TGTGCCAGCAGTTTCTCAGGACTAGCGGGATACAATGAGCAGTTCTTC; CDR3aa: CASSFSGLAGYNEQFF
v_gene: TRBV3-1; j_gene: TRBJ2-7; abundance: .; d_gene: TRBD2; CDR3nt: TGTGCCAGCAGCCAAAGCTTAGCGGGAGGAGCCTACGAGCAGTACTTC; CDR3aa: CASSQSLAGGAYEQYF
v_gene: TRBV5-1; j_gene: TRBJ2-7; abundance: .; d_gene: TRBD2; CDR3nt: TGCGCCAGCAGCTTCGAAATACCCGGGACTAGCGGGAGGGCCGACTTC; CDR3aa: CASSFEIPGTSGRADF
v_gene: TRBV6-5; j_gene: TRBJ2-1; abundance: few; d_gene: TRBD2; CDR3nt: TGTGCCAGCAGTTCGTTTAAGACTAGCGGAAACAATGAGCAGTTCTTC; CDR3aa: CASSSFKTSGNNEQFF
v_gene: TRBV3-1; j_gene: TRBJ2-3; abundance: few; d_gene: .; CDR3nt: TGTGCCAGCAGCCCATGGCAGAACACAGATACGCAGTATTTT; CDR3aa: CASSPWQNTDTQYF
v_gene: TRBV29-1; j_gene: TRBJ2-4; abundance: few; d_gene: .; CDR3nt: TGCAGCGTTGGTGACCTGAAAAACATTCAGTACTTC; CDR3aa: CSVGDLKNIQYF
v_gene: TRBV12-3/TRBV12-4; j_gene: TRBJ1-2; abundance: once; d_gene: .; CDR3nt: TGTGCCAGCACTAGCCGGGACGCCCGCCGGGGTGGCTACACCTTC; CDR3aa: CASTSRDARRGGYTF
v_gene: TRBV14; j_gene: TRBJ1-4; abundance: .; d_gene: .; CDR3nt: TGTGCCAGCAGCTGGACCCGAGCAACTAATGAAAAACTGTTTTTT; CDR3aa: CASSWTRATNEKLFF
v_gene: TRBV29-1; j_gene: TRBJ1-1; abundance: .; d_gene: .; CDR3nt: TGCAGCGTTCAATCCTTCAGGCACCTGAACACTGAAGCTTTCTTT; CDR3aa: CSVQSFRHLNTEAFF
v_gene: TRBV11-3; j_gene: TRBJ2-5; abundance: .; d_gene: .; CDR3nt: TGTGCCAGCAGCTTAGTGGCAGGGCGGTTGACCCAGTACTTC; CDR3aa: CASSLVAGRLTQYF
v_gene: TRBV10-3; j_gene: TRBJ2-7; abundance: .; d_gene: .; CDR3nt: TGTGCCATCAGTCTTATCCCCAGCTCCTACGAGCAGTACTTC; CDR3aa: CAISLIPSSYEQYF
v_gene: TRBV11-2; j_gene: TRBJ2-5; abundance: .; d_gene: TRBD2; CDR3nt: TGTGCCAGCAGACCAAGGACTAGCGCAAAGACCCAGTACTTC; CDR3aa: CASRPRTSAKTQYF
v_gene: TRBV11-2; j_gene: TRBJ2-7; abundance: .; d_gene: TRBD2; CDR3nt: TGTGCCAGCAGCTTAGAGGCTAGCGGGGTTTACGAGCAGTACTTC; CDR3aa: CASSLEASGVYEQYF
v_gene: TRBV12-3/TRBV12-4; j_gene: TRBJ2-3; abundance: few; d_gene: .; CDR3nt: TGTGCCAGCGGGAGTGCGGGTAGGAGGGGGAGTACGCAGTATTTT; CDR3aa: CASGSAGRRGSTQYF
v_gene: TRBV27; j_gene: TRBJ1-5; abundance: .; d_gene: .; CDR3nt: TGTGCCAGCAGTCCAGGGGTGGCGGGACAGCCCCAGCATTTT; CDR3aa: CASSPGVAGQPQHF
v_gene: TRBV5-6; j_gene: TRBJ2-7; abundance: .; d_gene: TRBD2; CDR3nt: TGTGCCAGCAGCTTGGCCTGGGAGGGAGCGAAGAACGAGCAGTACTTC; CDR3aa: CASSLAWEGAKNEQYF
v_gene: TRBV12-3/TRBV12-4; j_gene: TRBJ2-2; abundance: many; d_gene: .; CDR3nt: TGTGCCAGCAGTTTACTTCGGGCGAGGACCGGGGAGCTGTTTTTT; CDR3aa: CASSLLRARTGELFF
v_gene: TRBV5-1; j_gene: TRBJ2-3; abundance: many; d_gene: TRBD2; CDR3nt: TGCGCCAGCAGGGCCGCGGGAGCTATAGATACGCAGTATTTT; CDR3aa: CASRAAGAIDTQYF
v_gene: TRBV4-1; j_gene: TRBJ2-1; abundance: many; d_gene: TRBD2; CDR3nt: TGCGCCAGCAGCCAAGGCGGGAGCTCCTACAATGAGCAGTTCTTC; CDR3aa: CASSQGGSSYNEQFF
v_gene: TRBV7-3; j_gene: TRBJ2-2; abundance: many; d_gene: .; CDR3nt: TGTGCCAGCAGCCCCTCGAACACCGGGGAGCTGTTTTTT; CDR3aa: CASSPSNTGELFF
v_gene: TRBV5-1; j_gene: TRBJ2-1; abundance: many; d_gene: TRBD1; CDR3nt: TGCGCCAGCGGTCGACAGGGTGACAATGAGCAGTTCTTC; CDR3aa: CASGRQGDNEQFF